Sequencing of this T cell receptor (beta chain) was carried out in a study of neurological immune-mediated disorders (dated by TCRdb to between 2018 and 2021). In terms of the full investigation: Peripheral blood TCR-beta repertoires from HTLV-I-associated myelopathy (HAM/TSP) patients, multiple sclerosis patients and healthy controls were compared by UMI-based sequencing. The 106 TCR-beta libraries covered PBMC samples along with longitudinal samples, technical triplicates, and paired sorted CD4+ and CD8+ T-cell subsets. The cohort comprised 65 to 75 subjects: roughly 14 HAM/TSP patients, 35 or so multiple sclerosis patients and around 20 healthy controls.

Findings and caveats that apply to the study as a whole: TCR clonal expansion was greatest in HAM/TSP patients and smallest in MS patients, who ranked below even healthy controls. No identical CDR3 amino acid sequences were shared among expanded clones across subjects, suggesting private TCR-beta repertoires in all groups.

cDNA synthesis used template-switch 5'RACE with a primer carrying a 10-nucleotide random unique molecular identifier tagging each TCR transcript. Over 170 million TCR-beta sequences, covering 15-18 subjects, were produced in each sequencing run. Total RNA was extracted with the RNeasy kit. The KAPA Real-time Library Amplification kit was used to amplify TCR-beta VDJ regions with primers targeting the TCR constant region and the 5'RACE anchor. Sample indexes and Illumina adaptors were added in a first PCR, and a second PCR then increased library yield. After purification with Ampure beads, the TCR product of roughly 650 bp was size-selected on a 2% E-gel SizeSelection system. Before pooling, libraries had their quality checked on a Bioanalyzer, their concentration measured with Qubit, and their quantity determined with the Kapa Library Quantification kit. Libraries were sequenced paired-end 2 x 150 bp on an Illumina HiSeq 2500. To increase sequence diversity, roughly 24-32% phiX was spiked into each library pool. As for how the authors treated the data: The UMI-based MiGEC pipeline processed quality-filtered reads and removed over 80% of raw TCR sequences during error correction. IMGT germline references were used for aligning VDJ genes, and each clonotype was defined as a unique CDR3 amino acid sequence together with its V-J genes. Clonal expansion, Shannon diversity, and CDR3 relatedness (CalcPairwiseDistances, ClusterSamples) were evaluated with VDJtools, and phylogenetic trees were built with CLCbio workbench. Clones with at least 8 unique UMIs were defined as expanded, with this threshold being based on coefficient-of-variation modelling across technical triplicates. TCRdb reanalyzed the raw reads on its own, using fastp at Q25 for trimming and MiXCR for clone calling, and kept in-frame beta chains. Merged by CDR3 protein, the rows form single entries marked with the most common genes and DNA. TCRdb assigned the V and J calls; the authors' analysis was not used. The sample table lists 35,000 to 55,000 distinct CDR3 sequences, about 6% of them with a count of one. About 0.5% of the sample is taken by the ten largest.

This clonotype appeared many times. It lacks a known antigen. Base qualities were left out, and no much larger clone turns up one base away. The healthy controls were volunteers from blood banks in Maryland, USA. For the sorted-subset TCR libraries, the starting material was fewer than 1.2 million sorted CD4+ or CD8+ T cells. Peripheral blood was subjected to Ficoll-Hypaque density gradient centrifugation to isolate PBMCs, which were then cryopreserved in liquid nitrogen. The study also sequenced paired sorted CD4+ and CD8+ subsets from healthy controls, HAM/TSP patients and MS patients. The CDR3 numbers 12 residues from cysteine through phenylalanine. Only CDR3 DNA remains: 36 bases, in frame from the first base. Trimming removed 9 bases from V and 5 bases from J, leaving 11 bases between the germline ends. As encoded in the germline V gene, CDR1 is MNHEY while CDR2 is SVGAGI.

Recombination joined TRBV6-5 with TRBJ2-1; perhaps TRBD2 is the D gene, with 5 bases matching. Sequencing used CD4+ T cells from blood. The sequence was collected from a middle-aged woman in good health. The DNA sequence is as follows: TGTGCCAGTGCCGGGGTAAACAATGAGCAGTTCTTC. This codes for CASAGVNNEQFF.